This TCR beta chain was captured by sequencing in a study of blood T cell repertoires in COVID-19. Study-wide background: COVID-19 samples, acute and convalescent, were from the United States, Italy and Spain. Sources were T cells, B-cell-depleted T cells, or PBMCs; the material itself was cDNA or gDNA.

Original processing notes: Scientists estimated how many nucleated cells there were by amplifying reference gene primers. Sequencing was performed with immunoSEQ multiplex PCR; in TCRdb, only in-frame clones are kept and a portion is missing. Clonal size and the V and J genes are those of that table, whereas D and trimming came from the DNA. The data contain approximately 97,000 clones, 85% of them singletons. This CDR3 comprises 14 residues. The J gene is TRBJ1-6, the V gene TRBV21-1; the table's TRBD1 call for D was not verified on the DNA. TRBV21-1 is classified as a pseudogene. Sample: peripheral blood. This clonotype was sampled from a man older than 75 with acute or convalescent COVID-19. The CDR3 region has the DNA TGTGCCAGCAGCAAAGAGACAGGGAGCTCACCCCTCCACTTT. Protein sequence: CASSKETGSSPLHF.